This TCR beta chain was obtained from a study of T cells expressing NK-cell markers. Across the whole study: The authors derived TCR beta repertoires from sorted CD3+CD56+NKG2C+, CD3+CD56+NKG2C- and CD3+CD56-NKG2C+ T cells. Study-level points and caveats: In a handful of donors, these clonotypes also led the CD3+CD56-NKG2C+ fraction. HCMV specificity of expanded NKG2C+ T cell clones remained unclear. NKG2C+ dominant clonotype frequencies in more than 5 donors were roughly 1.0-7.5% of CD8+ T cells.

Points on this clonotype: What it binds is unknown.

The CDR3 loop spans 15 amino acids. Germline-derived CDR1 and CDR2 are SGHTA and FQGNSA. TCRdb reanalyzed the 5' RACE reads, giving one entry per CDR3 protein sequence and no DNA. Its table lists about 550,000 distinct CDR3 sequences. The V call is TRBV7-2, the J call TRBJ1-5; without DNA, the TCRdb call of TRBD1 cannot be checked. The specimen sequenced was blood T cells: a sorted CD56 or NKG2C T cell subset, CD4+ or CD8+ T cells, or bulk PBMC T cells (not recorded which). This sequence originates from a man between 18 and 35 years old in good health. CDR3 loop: CASSLAGQGAKPQHF.